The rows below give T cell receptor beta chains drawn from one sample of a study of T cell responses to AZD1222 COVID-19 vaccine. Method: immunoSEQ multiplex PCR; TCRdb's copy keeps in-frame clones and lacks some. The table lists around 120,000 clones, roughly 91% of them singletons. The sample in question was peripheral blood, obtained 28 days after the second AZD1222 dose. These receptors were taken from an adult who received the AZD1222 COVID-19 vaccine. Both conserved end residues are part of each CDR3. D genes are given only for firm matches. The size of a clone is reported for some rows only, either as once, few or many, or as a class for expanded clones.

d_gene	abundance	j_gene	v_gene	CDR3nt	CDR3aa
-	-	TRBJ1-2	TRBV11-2	TGTGCCAGCAGCTTAGCCCTGGGCAGGGGCTATGGCTACACCTTC	CASSLALGRGYGYTF
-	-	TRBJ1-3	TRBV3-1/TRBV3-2	TGTGCCAGCAGCCACGGAGCCTTAGGGGGCTCTGGAAACACCATATATTTT	CASSHGALGGSGNTIYF
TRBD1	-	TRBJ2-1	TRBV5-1	TGCGCCAGCAGGCCAGGGGGTAATGAGCAGTTCTTC	CASRPGGNEQFF
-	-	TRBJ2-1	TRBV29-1	TGCAGCGTTGAAGACAGGGGCTACAATGAGCAGTTCTTC	CSVEDRGYNEQFF
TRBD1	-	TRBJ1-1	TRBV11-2	TGTGCCAGCAGCTCCGGCAGGGGGATGAACACTGAAGCTTTCTTT	CASSSGRGMNTEAFF
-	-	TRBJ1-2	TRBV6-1	TGTGCCAGCAGTGAAGACCTTTGGAGGAGACATAACTATGGCTACACCTTC	CASSEDLWRRHNYGYTF
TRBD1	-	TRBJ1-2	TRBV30	TGTGCCTGGAAAGGGGACAGGGGAGGCTACACCTTC	CAWKGDRGGYTF
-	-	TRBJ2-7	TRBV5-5	TGTGCCAGCAGCTTGTCTGTCGGATCAGGTTTAACCTCCTACGAGCAGTACTTC	CASSLSVGSGLTSYEQYF
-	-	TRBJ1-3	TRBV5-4	TGTGCCAGCAGGCAAATCCCTGGAAACACCATATATTTT	CASRQIPGNTIYF
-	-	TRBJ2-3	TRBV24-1	TGTGCCACCAGTGATTTGCTAACCCCAGATACGCAGTATTTT	CATSDLLTPDTQYF
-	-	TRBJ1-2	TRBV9	TGTGCCAGCAGCGTCGAAGGGGGAAGCTCCTTTAACTATGGCTACACCTTC	CASSVEGGSSFNYGYTF
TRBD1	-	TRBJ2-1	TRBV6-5	TGTGCCAGCAGTCCCCAGACAGGGAGTGCGCAGTTCTTC	CASSPQTGSAQFF
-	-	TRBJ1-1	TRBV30	TGTGCCTTTATGAATCCGGACGGCACTGAAGCTTTCTTT	CAFMNPDGTEAFF
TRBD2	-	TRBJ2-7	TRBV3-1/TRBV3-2	TGTGCCAGCAGCGCTAGCGGGGGCTCCTACGAGCAGTACTTC	CASSASGGSYEQYF
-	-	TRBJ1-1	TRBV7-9	TGTGCCAGCAGCTACGGTGGGGAGATGAACACTGAAGCTTTCTTT	CASSYGGEMNTEAFF
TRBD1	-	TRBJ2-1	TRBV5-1	TGCGCCAGTAACGACAGGGTTCAAAATGAGCAGTTCTTC	CASNDRVQNEQFF
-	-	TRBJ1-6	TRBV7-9	TGTGCCAGCAGCTTAGGGGCAGGACCCCTCCACTTT	CASSLGAGPLHF
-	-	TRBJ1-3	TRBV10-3	TGTGCCAGTTGGGAGGACACCATATATTTT	CASWEDTIYF
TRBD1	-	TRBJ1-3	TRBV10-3	TGTGCCATCAGGGACAGGGCCACCATATATTTT	CAIRDRATIYF
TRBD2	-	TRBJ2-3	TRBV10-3	TGTGCCATCAGCCTAGCGGCGGGGACTAGCCAGATCACAGATACGCAGTATTTT	CAISLAAGTSQITDTQYF
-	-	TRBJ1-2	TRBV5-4	TGTGCCGCCTCTCAGAGCGGCAGAAACTATGGCTACACCTTC	CAASQSGRNYGYTF
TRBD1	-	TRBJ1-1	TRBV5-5	TGTGCCAGCAGCAGCCGGGACAGGGGAATATACACTGAAGCTTTCTTT	CASSSRDRGIYTEAFF
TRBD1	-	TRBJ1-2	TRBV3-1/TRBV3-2	TGTGCCAGCAGTCTTCCGGGACAGGGGTATGGCTACACCTTC	CASSLPGQGYGYTF
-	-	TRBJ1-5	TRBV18	TGTGCCAGCTCACGCGGGACAAATAGCAATCAGCCCCAGCATTTT	CASSRGTNSNQPQHF
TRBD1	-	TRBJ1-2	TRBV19	TGTGCCAGTAGTGAGAAGGACAGGGTCGGCTATGGCTACACCTTC	CASSEKDRVGYGYTF
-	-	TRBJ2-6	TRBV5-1	TGCGCCAGCAGCTTGTCGTCTGGGGCCAACGTCCTGACTTTC	CASSLSSGANVLTF
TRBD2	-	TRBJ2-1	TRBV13	TGTGCCAGCAGCTTTAGCGGGGGGGCAGTCTACAATGAGCAGTTCTTC	CASSFSGGAVYNEQFF
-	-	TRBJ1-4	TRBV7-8	TGTGCCAGCAGCTTAGTCTACGGTGAAAAACTGTTTTTT	CASSLVYGEKLFF
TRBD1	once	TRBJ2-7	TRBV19	TGTGCCAGTAGTCTGACCGGGACAGGGTGGACGGGCGAGCAGTACTTC	CASSLTGTGWTGEQYF
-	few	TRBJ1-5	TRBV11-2	TGTGCCAGCAGCTTAGCTCCATCAGGGATACAGCCCCAGCATTTT	CASSLAPSGIQPQHF
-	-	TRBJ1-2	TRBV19	TGTGCCAGTAGCCCTCTCCACGGGCCGAGCTATGGCTACACCTTC	CASSPLHGPSYGYTF
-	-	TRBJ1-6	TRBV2	TGTGCCAGCAGCCGAACTAATTCACCCCTCCACTTT	CASSRTNSPLHF
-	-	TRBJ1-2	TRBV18	TGTGCCAGCTCACCACTGGACAGCTCCTGTGGCTACACCTTC	CASSPLDSSCGYTF
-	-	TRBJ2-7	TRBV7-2	TGTGCCAGCAGCTTAGAGGGCACCACCTACGAGCAGTACTTC	CASSLEGTTYEQYF
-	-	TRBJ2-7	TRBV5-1	TGCGCCAGCAGCTTTTTCCAGGGGACCTACGAGCAGTACTTC	CASSFFQGTYEQYF
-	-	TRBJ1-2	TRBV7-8	TGTGCCAGCAGCTTAGCGACGGGGTACTATGGCTACACCTTC	CASSLATGYYGYTF
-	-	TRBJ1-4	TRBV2	TGTGCCAGCAGTGGTCTAAGGGTAGCGGAAAAACTGTTTTTT	CASSGLRVAEKLFF
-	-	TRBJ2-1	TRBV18	TGTGCCAGCTCACAAAGCGGAAGCTCCTACAATGAGCAGTTCTTC	CASSQSGSSYNEQFF
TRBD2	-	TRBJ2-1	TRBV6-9	TGTGCCAGCAGTTATATGCGGGGGGGCCGTTTGAACAATGAGCAGTTCTTC	CASSYMRGGRLNNEQFF
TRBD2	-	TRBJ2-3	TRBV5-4	TGTGCCAGCAGCCTTCGGTTGGCGGGGGGCACAGATACGCAGTATTTT	CASSLRLAGGTDTQYF
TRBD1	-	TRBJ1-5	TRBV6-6	TGTGCCAGCAGGCCCGCGACAGGGGAAAATCAGCCCCAGCATTTT	CASRPATGENQPQHF
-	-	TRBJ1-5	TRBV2	TGTGCCAGCAGTGGGGAACTGGGGAGACAGCCCCAGCATTTT	CASSGELGRQPQHF
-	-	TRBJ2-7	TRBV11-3	TGTGCCAGCAGTTCGGACAGGGAGGGCGAGCAGTACTTC	CASSSDREGEQYF
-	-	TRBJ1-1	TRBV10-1	TGCGCCGGAAAACAGGTGAACACTGAAGCCTTCTTT	CAGKQVNTEAFF